This T cell receptor beta chain was recorded in a study of blood T cells in healthy people across ages. Whole-study results and caveats: The diversity estimates, figures obtained from one million T cells, were considered underestimates.

Details on this clonotype: The antigen is unknown.

CDR3 size: 13 residues. The V segment lost 6 bases and the J segment 6 bases; nucleotides outside the gene matches: 4. Primed by a sample-barcoded 5' primer and a J-beta primer mix, a second PCR proceeded for 7 to 11 cycles. Each cDNA molecule carried a tag from a template-switch adaptor that contained 12 random nucleotides. TCRdb analysed the 5' RACE reads with MiXCR anew, one entry per CDR3 protein. The table shows under 1,000,000 distinct CDR3 sequences, with under 40% occurring only once. Peripheral blood from each donor was collected in a volume of 9.5 to 10 milliliters. The source is a man aged 18 to 29 in good health. This sequence joins TRBV12-3 or TRBV12-4 and TRBJ2-1, with 8 bases aligning to TRBD2. The sequenced material came from blood. The DNA for the CDR3 is TGTGCCAGCAGCGGGGGGGGGATCAATGAGCAGTTCTTC. Its translation: CASSGGGINEQFF.